This TCR beta chain was captured by sequencing in a study of blood T cell repertoires in COVID-19. Under the authors' procedure: Estimation of nucleated cell counts was performed using reference gene primer amplification. The repertoire was sequenced with immunoSEQ multiplex PCR; TCRdb's copy has only in-frame clones and lacks some. The D gene and trimming were derived from the DNA, and the V and J assignments and clone size from that table. The sample yields some 200,000 clones, approximately 84% seen once. The V gene lost 1 base and the J gene lost 6 bases, with 13 bases spanning the gap. This CDR3 is 15 amino acids long. Per germline, CDR1 KGHSH and CDR2 LQKENI.

Sequenced input: peripheral blood. This clonotype was sampled from a man older than 75 with acute or convalescent COVID-19. The chain has TRBV18 and TRBJ2-1; TRBD2 is a possible D gene (5 bases). This chain's CDR3 is CASSPQAGLANEQFF. The CDR3 DNA sequence: TGTGCCAGCTCACCACAGGCGGGCCTGGCCAATGAGCAGTTCTTC.